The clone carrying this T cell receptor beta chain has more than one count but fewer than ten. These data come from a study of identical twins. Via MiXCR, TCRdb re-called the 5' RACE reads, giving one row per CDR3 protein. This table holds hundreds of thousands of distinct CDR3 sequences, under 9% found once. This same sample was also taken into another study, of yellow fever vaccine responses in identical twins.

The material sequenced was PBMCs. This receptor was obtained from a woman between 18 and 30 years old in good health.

CDR3 nucleotides: TGTGCCAGCAGTTTAAATTTTGAAAAACTGTTTTTT. Translating gives CASSLNFEKLFF. The chain joins TRBV28 to TRBJ1-4; D unresolved. V gave up 2 bases and J gave up 7 bases, with 5 bases separating them. This CDR3 is built from 12 residues. Germline CDR1 MDHEN, CDR2 SYDVKM.